The entry below gives a single T cell receptor (beta chain) sequence along with its context. Its antigen has not been determined. No per-base quality is available; no much larger clone lies one base away. The sample belongs to a study of tumor-infiltrating lymphocytes in localized non-small cell lung cancer (dated by TCRdb to 2020 to 2022). Context from the whole study: Patients whose samples were collected after neoadjuvant chemotherapy, as well as both smokers and never-smokers and several histologies, were included in the cohort. The overall ICON cohort was composed of 140 or so surgical patients with localized non-small cell lung cancer whose tumors were resected. Alongside flow cytometry, multiplex immunofluorescence, RNA-seq, exome sequencing and proteomics, TCR sequencing was applied to the same patients as one of several integrated assays. For a few dozen patients, immunoSEQ T-cell fraction was compared between paired tumor and uninvolved lung. From each patient came resected tumor tissue plus uninvolved lung tissue from that same patient, and the uninvolved lung tissue was described as non-adjacent to the tumor.

The immunoSEQ assay used for TCR sequencing gave the T-cell fraction in both tumor and uninvolved lung tissue. In the authors' own workflow: In the survival analysis, patients were divided into a high T-cell fraction group (upper tertile) and a low T-cell fraction group (lower two tertiles), and the two groups were compared using a log-rank test. Paired tumor versus uninvolved lung differences in T-cell fraction were tested with a signed-rank test. TCRdb's version of the immuneACCESS table is confined to in-frame rearrangements and falls short of the full clone set. An unresolved V gene accounts for under half of the shortfall where checked; the remainder is of unknown origin. V, J and clone size were drawn from that table, and D and trimming were deduced from the DNA. The sample contains 10,000 to 12,000 clones, 80% to 90% of them found a single time. Together, the top ten hold 7% to 10% of the sample.

The CDR1 and CDR2 encoded by the germline V gene are MNHNS and SASEGT. V sheds 8 bases and J sheds 6 bases, leaving 17 bases between their ends. The CDR3 has 13 amino acids, counting the end cysteine and phenylalanine. Only CDR3 DNA is held: 39 bases, read in frame from base 1. Results the study describes overall, beyond this receptor: Higher T cell infiltration in tumors than in uninvolved lung tissue was supported by TCRbeta sequencing, consistent with immunofluorescence CD3 counts. Because different assays used different pieces of the same tissue, technical variation could not be distinguished from intratumor heterogeneity. The TCR-derived T-cell fraction showed no difference between the flow cytometry-defined immunotypes IM1 (good prognosis) and IM2 (poor prognosis). Since assay coverage differed from patient to patient depending on how much tissue was available, TCR sequencing was done for only a subset of the cohort.

The first patient joined ICON in the first half of 2016, and enrollment wrapped up when the last patient was enrolled in September 2018. Fresh tumor and matched uninvolved tissue for in-depth immune analyses, including TCR sequencing, were collected from a subcohort of fewer than 95 patients. DNA for TCR sequencing was isolated from bulk tissue, and no cell sorting was done. The chain joins TRBV6-1 to TRBJ2-7, with a weak D call of TRBD1 (5 bases match). Specimen: uninvolved lung tissue not adjacent to the tumor. The sequence derives from a human donor with non-small cell lung cancer. In nucleotide form, the sequence is TGTGCCAGCTGCAGGGCCCCACCCGGCGAGCAGTACTTC. It encodes CASCRAPPGEQYF.